This paragraph covers one T cell receptor (beta chain) sequence. What it binds is unknown. Trimming shortened V by 5 bases and J by 9 bases, and 7 bases separated the two germline ends. The CDR3 has 11 residues. CDR1 SEHNR and CDR2 FQNEAQ come from the germline V gene (reference sequence). This sample was included in a study of T cells in tuberculosis. Study-wide context: CD1B tetramers identified T cells specific for mycobacterial lipid GMM. Blood was taken before or within 7 days of anti-tuberculosis therapy. Study-wide findings and caveats: Samples were chosen by availability of cryopreserved specimens. A GMM-specific repertoire classifier reached about 90% accuracy, AUROC over 0.85.

TCRdb's copy holds only in-frame clones and misses some; the assay was immunoSEQ multiplex PCR. The data contain about 10,000 clones, approximately 94% of them singletons. The sample comprised PBMCs. V is TRBV7-9 and J is TRBJ1-4, with D maybe TRBD1 (5 bases). The sequence was obtained from an adult with tuberculosis. The CDR3 region has the DNA TGTGCCAGCAGCCCAGGGAAAAAACTGTTTTTT. Its translation: CASSPGKKLFF.